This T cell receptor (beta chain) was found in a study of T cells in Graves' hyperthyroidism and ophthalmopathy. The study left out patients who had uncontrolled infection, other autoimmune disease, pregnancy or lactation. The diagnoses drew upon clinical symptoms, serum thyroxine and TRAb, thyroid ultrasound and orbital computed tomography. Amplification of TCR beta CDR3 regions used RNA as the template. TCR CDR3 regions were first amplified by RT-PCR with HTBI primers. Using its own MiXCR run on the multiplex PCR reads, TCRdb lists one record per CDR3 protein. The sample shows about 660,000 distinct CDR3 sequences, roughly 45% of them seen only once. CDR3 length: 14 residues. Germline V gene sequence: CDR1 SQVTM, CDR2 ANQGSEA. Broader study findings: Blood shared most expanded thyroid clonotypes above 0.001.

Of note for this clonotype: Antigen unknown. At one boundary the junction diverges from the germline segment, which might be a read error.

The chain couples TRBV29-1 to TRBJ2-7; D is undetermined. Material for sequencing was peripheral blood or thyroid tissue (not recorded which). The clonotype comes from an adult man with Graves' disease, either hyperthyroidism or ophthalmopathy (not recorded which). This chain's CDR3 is CSVGNYLISYGQYF. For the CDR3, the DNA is TGCAGCGTAGGCAACTACCTTATCTCCTACGGGCAGTACTTC.